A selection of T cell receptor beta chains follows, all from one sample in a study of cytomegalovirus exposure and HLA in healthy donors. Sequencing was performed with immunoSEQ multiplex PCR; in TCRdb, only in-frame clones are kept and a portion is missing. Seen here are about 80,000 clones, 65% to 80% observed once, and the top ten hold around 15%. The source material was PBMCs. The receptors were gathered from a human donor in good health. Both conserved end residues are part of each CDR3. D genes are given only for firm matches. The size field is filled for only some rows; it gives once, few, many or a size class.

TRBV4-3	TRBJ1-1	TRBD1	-	TGCGCCAGCAGCCAAGATCGGGGGACAGGGGTCATGAACACTGAAGCTTTCTTT	CASSQDRGTGVMNTEAFF
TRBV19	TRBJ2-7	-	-	TGTGCCAGTAGCTACCGACAGGATTCCTACGAGCAGTACTTC	CASSYRQDSYEQYF
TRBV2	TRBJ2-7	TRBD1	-	TGTGCCAGCAGTCGGACGACAGGGTTCTCCTACGAGCAGTACTTC	CASSRTTGFSYEQYF
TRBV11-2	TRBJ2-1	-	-	TGTGCCAGCAGCCACGGACAGGGGGGGACTAGCGAGTACAATGAGCAGTTCTTC	CASSHGQGGTSEYNEQFF
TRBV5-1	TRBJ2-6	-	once	TGCGCCAGCAGCTTCCCGTACAGCTCTGGGGCCAACGTCCTGACTTTC	CASSFPYSSGANVLTF
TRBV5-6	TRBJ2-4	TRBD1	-	TGTGCCAGCAGGAGGAGGCAGGGGGCTGACATTCAGTACTTC	CASRRRQGADIQYF
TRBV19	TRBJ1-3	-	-	TGTGCCAGTAGTATAGCCACGAGCAATGCGGGAAACACCATATATTTT	CASSIATSNAGNTIYF
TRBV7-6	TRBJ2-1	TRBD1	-	TGTGCCAGCAGCGACAGGGGAGGAGTAACCTACAATGAGCAGTTCTTC	CASSDRGGVTYNEQFF
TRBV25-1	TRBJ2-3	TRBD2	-	TGTGCCAGCAGGCCACTAGCGGCTAGCACAGATACGCAGTATTTT	CASRPLAASTDTQYF
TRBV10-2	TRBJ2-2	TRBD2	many	TGCGCCAGCCAAAGCGGGGGCGCATGGACCGGGGAGCTGTTTTTT	CASQSGGAWTGELFF
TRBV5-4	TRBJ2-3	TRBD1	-	TGTGCCAGCAGCACACAGGGGCCTACCACAGATACGCAGTATTTT	CASSTQGPTTDTQYF
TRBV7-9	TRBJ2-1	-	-	TGTGCCAGCAGCGAGATGGGACACGGTTACAATGAGCAGTTCTTC	CASSEMGHGYNEQFF
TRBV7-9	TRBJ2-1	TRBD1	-	TGTGCCAGCATCACGACAGGGTGGAATGAGCAGTTCTTC	CASITTGWNEQFF
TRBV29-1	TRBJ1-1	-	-	TGCAGCGTTGAACGGGGGGACATGAACACTGAAGCTTTCTTT	CSVERGDMNTEAFF
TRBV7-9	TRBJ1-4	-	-	TGTGCCAGCAGCTTTTCGGGGAGGACTAATGAAAAACTGTTTTTT	CASSFSGRTNEKLFF
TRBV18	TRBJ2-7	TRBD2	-	TGTGCCAGCTCACCCCCTGGGGGCGGGGGGGCCCACGAGCAGTACTTC	CASSPPGGGGAHEQYF
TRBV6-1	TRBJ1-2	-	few	TGTGCCAGCAGTGAAGTGGGGACTGCGGCCGGGGGCTACACCTTC	CASSEVGTAAGGYTF
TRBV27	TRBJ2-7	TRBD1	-	TGTGCCAGCAGTTTTATCGGGACAGGGACATACGAGCAGTACTTC	CASSFIGTGTYEQYF
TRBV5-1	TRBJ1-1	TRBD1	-	TGCGCCAGCAGCCGCCAGGGGGTCAACACTGAAGCTTTCTTT	CASSRQGVNTEAFF
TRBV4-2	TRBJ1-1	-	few	TGTGCCAGCAGCCGAGGGTGGAGTGCGTCTGAAGCTTTCTTT	CASSRGWSASEAFF
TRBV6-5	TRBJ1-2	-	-	TGTGCCAGCAGTGCGGGTGTGTTATATGGCTACACCTTC	CASSAGVLYGYTF
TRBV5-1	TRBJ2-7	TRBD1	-	TGCGCCAGCAGCCCGGGACAGTTATACTACGAGCAGTACTTC	CASSPGQLYYEQYF
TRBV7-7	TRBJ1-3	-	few	TGTGCTAGCAGTCCGAATGCAGGGAACACCATATATTTT	CASSPNAGNTIYF
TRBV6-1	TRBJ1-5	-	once	TGTGCCAGCAATCAGCGGGTTGAGGCCAATCAGCCCCAGCATTTT	CASNQRVEANQPQHF
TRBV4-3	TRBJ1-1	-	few	TGCGCCAGCAGCCAAAACGGTAGTGAAGCTTTCTTT	CASSQNGSEAFF
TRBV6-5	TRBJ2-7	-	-	TGTGCCAGCAGTTACGCGCACGAGGGAACCTACGAGCAGTACTTC	CASSYAHEGTYEQYF
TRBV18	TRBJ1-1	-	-	TGTGCCAGCTCACCACCGATCGACAATTCCAAACCTGAAGCTTTCTTT	CASSPPIDNSKPEAFF
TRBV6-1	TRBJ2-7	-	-	TGTGCCAGCAGTGAATCAGGGGAGTCCTACGAGCAGTACTTC	CASSESGESYEQYF
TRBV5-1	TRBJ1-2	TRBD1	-	TGCGCCAGCAGCCTGGGACAGCGAGTAATGAGCTACACCTTC	CASSLGQRVMSYTF